This T cell receptor (delta chain) was sequenced during a study of gammadelta T cells in human blood. Germline CDR1 and CDR2: TSWWSYY and QGS. The CDR3 is 25 amino acids. Points from the study as a whole: Right after birth, innate γδ T cells reportedly expanded polyclonally after microbial exposure.

Of note for this clone: Antigen unknown. A far larger clone differs by one base, so this is likely a read error. Other nucleotide sequences from this sample produce the same CDR3.

TCRdb called clones from the RT-PCR reads again using CATT. The table lists several hundred delta-chain clones, about 14% of them singletons. Sequenced sample: non-Vgamma9Vdelta2 gamma-delta T cells from infant blood. This rearrangement joins TRDV1 to TRDJ1; TRDD3 agrees at 10 bases. The sequence came from a human donor. This CDR3 is CALGGKPMRPQYYVLGDRSADKLIF. In nucleotides, the CDR3 is TGCGCTCTTGGGGGAAAGCCCATGAGACCCCAATACTACGTACTGGGGGATCGGAGCGCCGATAAACTCATCTTT.